The source of this T cell receptor (beta chain) is a study of post-analysis software for immune sequencing data. Whole-study context: In terms of disease course, relapsing-remitting, secondary progressive and progressive-relapsing multiple sclerosis were included. The study's findings and limits: Controls had lower frequencies than patients of a few TRBV segments, which included TRBV5-6, TRBV5-1 and TRBV20-1. Strong co-clustering by F measure linked samples that shared a preparation batch. Normalized Chao1 diversity was significantly reduced in patients versus controls.

Unique molecular identifiers were present in the TCR beta cDNA libraries. TCRdb re-called the PCR reads with MiXCR, one entry per CDR3 protein. The sample consists of approximately 460,000 distinct CDR3 sequences, under 55% of them appearing once. Of note for this clonotype: What it recognizes is unknown.

Germline V gene sequence: CDR1 SNHLY, CDR2 FYNNEI. This CDR3 has 13 residues. The receptor's source is a girl aged 5 to 17 with multiple sclerosis. V gene TRBV2 combines with J gene TRBJ2-4; D unresolved. The J call could be wrong; TRBJ2-5 is a better fit for the DNA end. The source material was blood. The CDR3 DNA follows: TGTGCCAGCAGTGTTCAGCAACAAGAGACCCAGTACTTC. As protein: CASSVQQQETQYF.